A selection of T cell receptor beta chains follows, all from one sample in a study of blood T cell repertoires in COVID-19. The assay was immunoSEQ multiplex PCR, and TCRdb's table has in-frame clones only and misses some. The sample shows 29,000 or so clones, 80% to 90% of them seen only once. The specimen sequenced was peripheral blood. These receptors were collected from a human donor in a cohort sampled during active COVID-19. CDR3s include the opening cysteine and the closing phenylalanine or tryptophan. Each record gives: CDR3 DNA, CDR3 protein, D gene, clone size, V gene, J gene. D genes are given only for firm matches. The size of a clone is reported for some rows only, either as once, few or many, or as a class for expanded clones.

CDR3 DNA: TGTGCCAGCAAGGATTCGGCCAGGGAACGGGGCTACACCTTC; CDR3 protein: CASKDSARERGYTF; D gene: -; clone size: -; V gene: TRBV25-1; J gene: TRBJ1-2
CDR3 DNA: TGTGCCAGTACCTACGACAGGGTCGGAGGCTACACCTTC; CDR3 protein: CASTYDRVGGYTF; D gene: TRBD1; clone size: -; V gene: TRBV19; J gene: TRBJ1-2
CDR3 DNA: TGTGCCAGCAGTGACTCGAGCACCGGGGAGCTGTTTTTT; CDR3 protein: CASSDSSTGELFF; D gene: -; clone size: few; V gene: TRBV6-4; J gene: TRBJ2-2
CDR3 DNA: TGTGCCACCAGCAGAGATCGTGTGGCAGGGAACAATCAGCCCCAGCATTTT; CDR3 protein: CATSRDRVAGNNQPQHF; D gene: -; clone size: -; V gene: TRBV15; J gene: TRBJ1-5
CDR3 DNA: TGTGCCACCAACGGGGGGCTCAACACCGGGGAGCTGTTTTTT; CDR3 protein: CATNGGLNTGELFF; D gene: -; clone size: -; V gene: TRBV24-1; J gene: TRBJ2-2
CDR3 DNA: TGTGCAAGTCGCTTAGTGGAGGGGGGACAGGGGGCCGTCGGCAATCAGCCCCAGCATTTT; CDR3 protein: CASRLVEGGQGAVGNQPQHF; D gene: -; clone size: -; V gene: TRBV12-2; J gene: TRBJ1-5
CDR3 DNA: TGCGCCAGCAGCCAAGCGGTAGGTCAGTACAGGAGCTCCTACGAGCAGTACTTC; CDR3 protein: CASSQAVGQYRSSYEQYF; D gene: -; clone size: -; V gene: TRBV4-3; J gene: TRBJ2-7
CDR3 DNA: TGTGCCAGCAGCCAAGGGGGCGCCAGGGCGGCCACTGAAGCTTTCTTT; CDR3 protein: CASSQGGARAATEAFF; D gene: -; clone size: -; V gene: TRBV3-1/TRBV3-2; J gene: TRBJ1-1
CDR3 DNA: TGTGCCAGCCGAGCGAACCTGTATGCTGGGGCCAACGTCCTGACTTTC; CDR3 protein: CASRANLYAGANVLTF; D gene: -; clone size: once; V gene: TRBV2; J gene: TRBJ2-6
CDR3 DNA: TGCAGCGTTTCGGGCGAATTTAGCAGGGGTACGCAGTATTTT; CDR3 protein: CSVSGEFSRGTQYF; D gene: -; clone size: once; V gene: TRBV29-1; J gene: TRBJ2-3
CDR3 DNA: TGTGCCAGCAGTATAGCGGGGTTGACAGATACGCAGTATTTT; CDR3 protein: CASSIAGLTDTQYF; D gene: TRBD2; clone size: -; V gene: TRBV6-2/TRBV6-3; J gene: TRBJ2-3
CDR3 DNA: TGCGCCAGCAGCTTGGGGACAGGAGAAATGAACACTGAAGCTTTCTTT; CDR3 protein: CASSLGTGEMNTEAFF; D gene: TRBD1; clone size: few; V gene: TRBV5-1; J gene: TRBJ1-1